The 9 T cell receptor beta chains listed next were all sequenced from one sample in a study of PD-L1 blockade in urothelial cancer. Time point: pretreatment peripheral blood. The repertoire was sequenced with immunoSEQ multiplex PCR; TCRdb's copy has only in-frame clones and lacks some. The data show some 87,000 clones, with roughly 91% seen just once and approximately 2% held by the top ten. The specimen was PBMCs, collected around atezolizumab (anti-PD-L1) treatment. The receptors shown here come from a man between 60 and 70 years old with urothelial cancer.

The chain employs TRBV29-1 and TRBJ2-2, with a weak D call TRBD2 (7 bases). Germline assignment: CDR1 SQVTM and CDR2 ANQGSEA. V dropped 3 bases and J dropped 3 bases, with 14 bases sitting between them. The CDR3 has 15 residues. For the CDR3, the DNA is TGCAGCGTTGATGGGGGGGCGTCTTACACCGGGGAGCTGTTTTTT. It translates to CSVDGGASYTGELFF.

The J gene is TRBJ1-1, the V gene TRBV11-1; no firm D call. Between the trimmed V and J ends, which lost 1 base and 0 bases, there was a span of 9 bases. There are 15 residues in the CDR3. Germline V gene lookup returns CDR1 SGHAT and CDR2 FQDESV (reference sequence). The CDR3 reads CASSLGLIMNTEAFF. The CDR3 DNA follows: TGTGCCAGCAGCTTAGGACTGATAATGAACACTGAAGCTTTCTTT.

The rearrangement joins TRBV7-9 to TRBJ2-7, with TRBD1 matching over 8 bases. The J segment lost 0 bases and the V segment lost 4 bases, leaving 11 bases of the junction unmatched. The CDR3 totals 17 residues. Germline CDR1 reads SEHNR; CDR2 reads FQNEAQ (reference sequence). CDR3 in amino acids: CASSSLGQGKISYEQYF. CDR3 nucleotide sequence: TGTGCCAGCAGCTCCCTAGGACAGGGAAAAATCTCCTACGAGCAGTACTTC.

The chain has TRBV30 and TRBJ2-7; weak D call: TRBD2 (6 bases). CDR1 GTSNPN and CDR2 SVGIG come from the germline V gene (reference sequence). There are 13 residues in the CDR3. Trimming removed 6 bases at V and 7 bases at J, with 19 bases between. The CDR3 here is CACPARDVGEQYF. In DNA form, the CDR3 reads TGTGCCTGTCCCGCGCGGGATGTCGGGGAGCAGTACTTC.

V is TRBV19 and J is TRBJ1-5; no firm D call. This CDR3 spans 15 amino acids. V was clipped by 0 bases and J by 3 bases, with 9 bases between them. Germline loops: CDR1 LNHDA, CDR2 SQIVND (reference sequence). The CDR3 bases are TGTGCCAGTAGTATAGATGACGGGTCCAATCAGCCCCAGCATTTT. Its translation: CASSIDDGSNQPQHF.

The V and J genes are TRBV9 and TRBJ2-2, with 8 bases lining up with TRBD1. The germline V gene has CDR1 SGDLS and CDR2 YYNGEE. The CDR3 has 15 residues. V shed 4 bases and J 3 bases; nucleotides not matched to a gene: 5. The CDR3 DNA is TGTGCCAGCAGCCCGGGGACAGGTCACACCGGGGAGCTGTTTTTT. Residues: CASSPGTGHTGELFF.

This chain links TRBV5-4 with TRBJ2-3; 9 bases fit TRBD1. CDR1 and CDR2 (germline): SGHNT, YYREEE (reference sequence). The CDR3 loop spans 17 amino acids. With 0 bases clipped from V and 3 bases from J, the junction kept 8 bases outside the gene matches. CDR3 in DNA: TGTGCCAGCAGCTTGGCCCCTCACAGGGGGCAGACAGATACGCAGTATTTT. Translated, it gives CASSLAPHRGQTDTQYF.

This chain uses TRBV9 with TRBJ1-1; D remains unclear. Germline CDR1 and CDR2: SGDLS and YYNGEE. The CDR3 contains 13 residues. With 0 bases removed from V and 5 bases from J, the gap between germline ends came to 8 bases. CDR3 region: CASSVGGRTEAFF. In DNA form, the CDR3 reads TGTGCCAGCAGCGTAGGAGGGAGAACTGAAGCTTTCTTT.

The J gene is TRBJ1-4, the V gene TRBV6-6; 7 bases align to TRBD1. Germline trimming cut 6 bases from V and 8 bases from J; bases unmatched to any gene: 9. CDR3 length equals 14 residues. Germline V gives CDR1 MNHNY, CDR2 SVGAGI (reference sequence). Written as DNA, the CDR3 is TGTGCCAGCAGCCAGGGACAGATCCGGGAAAAACTGTTTTTT. Translation: CASSQGQIREKLFF.